One TCR beta chain is described in this entry. This record comes from a study of OX40 agonist ivuxolimab in advanced cancers. The CDR3 extends over 13 amino acids. CDR1 MNHNY and CDR2 SVGAGI come from the germline V gene (reference sequence). V lost 8 bases and J 0 bases, leaving 10 bases between the germline ends. TCRdb's copy holds only in-frame clones and misses some; the assay was immunoSEQ multiplex PCR. The sample includes 60,000 to 95,000 clones, approximately 85% of them seen just once. This TCR derives from an adult with an advanced solid tumor such as melanoma, head and neck, liver or kidney cancer. The source material was CD4+ or CD8+ T cells sorted from blood, sampled in a trial of the OX40 agonist ivuxolimab. This chain uses TRBV6-6 with TRBJ1-2; D is undetermined. As DNA, the CDR3 is TGTGCCAGCGCGGGAGCTCCTAACTATGGCTACACCTTC. Translated: CASAGAPNYGYTF.